The present entry profiles one TCR beta chain with its context. Its antigen remains unidentified. 13 Jbeta primers and 60 Vbeta primers were used for the PCR. Libraries were prepared by immunoSEQ multiplex PCR; TCRdb keeps only in-frame clonotypes and omits some of them. The sample lists some 150,000 clones; roughly 78% were seen once. This record belongs to a study of cytomegalovirus exposure and HLA in healthy donors. With 7 bases clipped from V and 5 bases from J, the junction kept 6 bases outside the gene matches. This CDR3 is built from 13 residues. Germline CDR1 reads ENHRY; CDR2 reads SYGVKD. Findings and caveats of the study: Judged likely to be a sequencing artifact was a cluster of highly shared sequence variants. CMV serostatus stood as the only immune exposure information on hand.

The source material was PBMCs. This sequence was found in a middle-aged man in good health and CMV-seronegative. This sequence joins TRBV10-3 and TRBJ1-1, with 8 bases that match TRBD1. The CDR3 nucleotides are TGTGCCATCACCCCACAGGGGGGAACTGAAGCTTTCTTT. Amino acid sequence: CAITPQGGTEAFF.